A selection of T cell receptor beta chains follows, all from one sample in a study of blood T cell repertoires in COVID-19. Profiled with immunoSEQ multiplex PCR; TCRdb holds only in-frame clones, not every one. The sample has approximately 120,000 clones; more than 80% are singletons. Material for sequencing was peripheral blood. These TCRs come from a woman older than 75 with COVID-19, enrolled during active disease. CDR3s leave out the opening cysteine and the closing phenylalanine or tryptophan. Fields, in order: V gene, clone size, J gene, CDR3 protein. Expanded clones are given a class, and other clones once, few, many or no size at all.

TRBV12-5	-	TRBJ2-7	ASGSEGPSGRRVYEQY
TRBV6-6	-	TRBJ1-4	ASSAYGEGNEKLF
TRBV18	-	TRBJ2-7	ASSPNRDTLTYEQY
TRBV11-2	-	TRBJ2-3	AINPRQADTQY
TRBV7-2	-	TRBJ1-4	ASTRRGVGEKLF
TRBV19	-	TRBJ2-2	ASSMLASTGELF
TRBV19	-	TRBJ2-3	ASSIAGTDTQY
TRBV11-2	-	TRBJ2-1	ASSLSTSGSLFNEQF
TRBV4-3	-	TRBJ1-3	ASSQATGQGVVSGNTIY
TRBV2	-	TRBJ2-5	ASSVGRETQY
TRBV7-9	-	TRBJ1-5	ASSLKGAGQPQH
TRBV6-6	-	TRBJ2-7	ASSSNRGREQY
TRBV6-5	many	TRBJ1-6	ASTLSGESSPLH
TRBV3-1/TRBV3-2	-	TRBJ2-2	ASSPRQGRPTGELF
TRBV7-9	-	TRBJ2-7	ASSLVGTGSEQY
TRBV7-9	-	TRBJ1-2	ASSLAQGWGYT
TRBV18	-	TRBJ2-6	ASSYNDRVSGANVLT
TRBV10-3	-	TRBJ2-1	AIKSGEAYNEQF
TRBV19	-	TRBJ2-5	ASSKQGAGETQY
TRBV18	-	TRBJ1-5	ASSPEGYSNQPQH
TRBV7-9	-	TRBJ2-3	ATHRDLGTDTQY
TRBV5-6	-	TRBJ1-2	ASSLTTANYGYT
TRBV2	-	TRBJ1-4	ASSERTYEKLF
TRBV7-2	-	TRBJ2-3	ASSLTGTSGTDTQY
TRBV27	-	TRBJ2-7	ASSYLKGALSEQY
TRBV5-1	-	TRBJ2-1	ASSQGIHEQF
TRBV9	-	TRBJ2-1	ASSSSVGRANEQF
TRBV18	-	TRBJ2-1	ASSPRADNEQF